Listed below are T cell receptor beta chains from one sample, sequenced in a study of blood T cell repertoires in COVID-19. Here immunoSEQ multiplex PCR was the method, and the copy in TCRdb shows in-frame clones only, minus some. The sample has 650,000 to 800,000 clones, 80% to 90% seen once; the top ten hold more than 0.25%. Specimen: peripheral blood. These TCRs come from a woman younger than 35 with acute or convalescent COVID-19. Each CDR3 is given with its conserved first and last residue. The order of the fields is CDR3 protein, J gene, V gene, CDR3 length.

CASSLSYRGIYTEAFF,TRBJ1-1,TRBV7-3,16
CASSPRGTSNQPQHF,TRBJ1-5,TRBV7-9,15
CASKAQSNYGYTF,TRBJ1-2,TRBV19,13
CASSLNRGPYNEQFF,TRBJ2-1,TRBV7-2,15
CASSGQGEMNTEAFF,TRBJ1-1,TRBV2,15
CASSQEAGGEKLFF,TRBJ1-4,TRBV4-3,14
CASRDRRGGTGELFF,TRBJ2-2,TRBV6-5,15
CATTTGTNNEQFF,TRBJ2-1,TRBV12-3/TRBV12-4,13
CASSYPDRNGNTIYF,TRBJ1-3,TRBV6-9,15
CASSQAQGYTGNTIYF,TRBJ1-3,TRBV14,16
CASSDRGWGTEAFF,TRBJ1-1,TRBV5-6,14
CASSFGGGGIDTQYF,TRBJ2-3,TRBV7-6,15
CATEDTPGNTIYF,TRBJ1-3,TRBV6-4,13
CASSLRAGLKETQYF,TRBJ2-5,TRBV3-1/TRBV3-2,15
CSLGQGNTEAFF,TRBJ1-1,TRBV29-1,12
CASSILPTFSNTGELFF,TRBJ2-2,TRBV19,17
CASSRTRDRGPEQYF,TRBJ2-7,TRBV5-1,15
CASSDSGSYEQYF,TRBJ2-7,TRBV28,13
CASSFRSRENTEAFF,TRBJ1-1,TRBV5-6,15
CASLDKTGHSGNTIYF,TRBJ1-3,TRBV18,16
CASSYSGGTSYGYTF,TRBJ1-2,TRBV6-5,15
CAWSGAGGDYGYTF,TRBJ1-2,TRBV30,14
CASSVEVGGYTGELFF,TRBJ2-2,TRBV9,16
CASSYLGPNTEAFF,TRBJ1-1,TRBV6-2/TRBV6-3,14
CAISESLPPDEQYF,TRBJ2-7,TRBV10-3,14
CASNTGRSANEKLFF,TRBJ1-4,TRBV5-1,15
CSVGGSLPETYF,TRBJ2-5,TRBV29-1,12
CAIRPTGDNEKLFF,TRBJ1-4,TRBV10-3,14
CASSLWAEANYGYTF,TRBJ1-2,TRBV7-9,15
CASSLRDRDYTDTEAFF,TRBJ1-1,TRBV10-2,17
CASEGEGTGELFF,TRBJ2-2,TRBV19,13
CASSGQVENEKLFF,TRBJ1-4,TRBV9,14
CSVGGESYTEAFF,TRBJ1-1,TRBV29-1,13
CASSVGVTSYEQYF,TRBJ2-7,TRBV9,14
CASSLTGIDEKLFF,TRBJ1-4,TRBV28,14